The entry below describes one T cell receptor beta chain. Its specificity is unknown. The sample is drawn from a study of vaccination effects on CD4 cells after COVID-19. Study-wide points: Late in the post-vaccination period, infection-induced and vaccine-induced clones underwent marked clonal contraction.

Generated by immunoSEQ multiplex PCR, the TCRdb table keeps only in-frame clones and is missing some. The repertoire has 47,000 or so clones, around 70% of them found once; the top ten carry 7%. Once cultured for around 11 days, the cells underwent separation to obtain CD4+ T cells. BNT162b2 vaccine or mRNA-1273 vaccine was given to participants in two doses. Each vaccine recipient was nucleocapsid antibody negative and had no prior SARS-CoV-2 infection. This clonotype originated in a human donor who received a COVID-19 vaccine. This specimen was CD4+ T cells from PBMCs cultured without peptide, taken after COVID-19 vaccination.

CDR3 protein: CASSMVGLGYEQYF. CDR3 sequence (DNA): TGTGCCAGTAGTATGGTAGGACTAGGGTACGAGCAGTACTTC. This rearrangement joins TRBV19 to TRBJ2-7; TRBD2 matches at 7 bases. This CDR3 has 14 residues. Germline assignment: CDR1 LNHDA and CDR2 SQIVND (reference sequence). V lost 3 bases, J lost 4 bases, and 6 bases stayed unmatched.